These T cell receptor beta chains were read from a single sample in a study of shared clonotypes between healthy human individuals. Here immunoSEQ multiplex PCR was the method, and the copy in TCRdb shows in-frame clones only, minus some. The data contain fewer than 1.8 million clones, 97% to 99% of them singletons. The sample consisted of naive CD4+ T cells sorted from blood. The receptors stem from a man aged 30-40 years in good health. Each CDR3 is given with its conserved first and last residue.

J,V,CDR3
TRBJ2-4,TRBV28,CASSFSGDGNIQYF
TRBJ1-2,TRBV2,CASSEGTGLGPGYTF
TRBJ2-6,TRBV5-4,CASSTPGRSGANVLTF
TRBJ1-3,TRBV18,CASSPGNLASSGNTIYF
TRBJ2-5,TRBV29-1,CSLSPGVEETQYF
TRBJ1-3,TRBV28,CASSLGGVLAGNTIYF
TRBJ2-1,TRBV5-1,CASSRGLADYNEQFF
TRBJ2-2,TRBV18,CASSLSGSDTGELFF
TRBJ2-1,TRBV12-5,CASGLGVSSYNEQFF
TRBJ1-1,TRBV19,CASSPIPDRLNTEAFF
TRBJ2-5,TRBV5-4,CASSGGAKETQYF
TRBJ1-5,TRBV7-6,CASSLGAGGGFEQPQHF
TRBJ2-1,TRBV11-2,CASSSGPLGHEQFF
TRBJ2-1,TRBV9,CASSVVPSGYNEQFF
TRBJ2-5,TRBV28,CASSLRTGGETQYF
TRBJ2-7,TRBV28,CASSSGGSWSYEQYF
TRBJ2-2,TRBV6-6,CASIGRANTGELFF
TRBJ2-2,TRBV29-1,CSVASAAGELFF
TRBJ2-3,TRBV5-4,CASSRPGLASLSRADTQYF
TRBJ2-1,TRBV11-3,CASSSTSGWDEQFF
TRBJ2-7,TRBV5-1,CASSLGVLAGAGSGHSYEQYF
TRBJ1-5,TRBV6-5,CASRGQANQPQHF
TRBJ1-5,TRBV18,CASSSDRDQPQHF
TRBJ2-1,TRBV9,CASSVGLADYNEQFF
TRBJ1-2,TRBV5-1,CASITRGERGYGYTF
TRBJ2-3,TRBV28,CASSRKFTFETQYF
TRBJ2-1,TRBV11-2,CASSLAPPGTYNEQFF
TRBJ2-2,TRBV18,CASSLIPANTGELFF
TRBJ2-7,TRBV10-1,CASSRTSGIYEQYF
TRBJ2-7,TRBV2,CASSEETGSLSEQYF
TRBJ2-2,TRBV7-9,CASSFRRPGELFF
TRBJ1-5,TRBV28,CASVELGRGNQPQHF
TRBJ2-3,TRBV5-5,CASSLGPGTDTQYF
TRBJ2-1,TRBV7-2,CASSLGMSSYNEQFF
TRBJ1-4,TRBV5-1,CASSLAGGLSEKLFF
TRBJ2-1,TRBV29-1,CSVEEASGTPWNEQFF
TRBJ1-2,TRBV5-1,CASRTQGPEGYTF
TRBJ2-7,TRBV11-2,CASSPRGGTLSSYEQYF
TRBJ2-7,TRBV28,CASRRQGGSYEQYF
TRBJ1-1,TRBV29-1,CSVGPQGAGAFF
TRBJ2-1,TRBV5-4,CASSLGGAGSGSYNEQFF
TRBJ1-1,TRBV21-1,CATAPGPLKDTEAFF
TRBJ1-1,TRBV11-2,CASSLRQGATEAFF
TRBJ2-1,TRBV5-1,CASGPTMSSYNEQFF
TRBJ1-5,TRBV5-8,CASSLDRGHQPQHF
TRBJ2-7,TRBV2,CASSEAPRGRDEQYF
TRBJ1-1,TRBV29-1,CSVGGGNTEAFF
TRBJ2-7,TRBV9,CASSAGQGIYEQYF
TRBJ2-7,TRBV6-1,CASSEYGDFYEQYF
TRBJ1-5,TRBV5-1,CASSSGGVSNQPQHF
TRBJ2-7,TRBV9,CASSVAGTSTYEQYF
TRBJ2-5,TRBV2,CASSEVSYQETQYF
TRBJ1-1,TRBV28,CASSLGGEGTEAFF
TRBJ2-1,TRBV5-1,CASQRQAGTAYNEQFF
TRBJ2-1,TRBV28,CASSPSGTGFYNEQFF
TRBJ1-4,TRBV28,CASEGAVNEKLFF